This record covers a single TCR beta chain. The V gene lost 5 bases and the J gene lost 0 bases, with 8 bases spanning the gap. This CDR3 is 15 amino acids long. Germline CDR1 is MNHEY and CDR2 is SVGAGI. These data come from a study of control samples from healthy donors and cancer patients. TCRdb keeps only in-frame clones here, not all; method: immunoSEQ multiplex PCR. The table includes 140,000 or so clones, 75% to 95% detected once. The sample taken for sequencing was blood. The sequence came from a man aged 25 to 40 in good health. The chain employs TRBV6-5 and TRBJ1-6; D unresolved. In nucleotides, the CDR3 is TGTGCCAGCAGTAAGAGTGGCTCCTATAATTCACCCCTCCACTTT. Its translation is CASSKSGSYNSPLHF.